The present T cell receptor beta chain was sequenced within a study of T cells in localized non-small cell lung cancer. Study-level findings and limits: Appearance in adjacent lung was seen for a median about 60 of the top 100 tumor clones. Only one tumor region went through sequencing, so heterogeneity may still be there. Tumor showed lower T cell clonality than uninvolved adjacent lung, where it was highest.

J was trimmed by 2 bases and V by 8 bases; bases with no gene match: 8. CDR1 is MNHEY and CDR2 is SVGAGI in the germline V gene. This CDR3 spans 14 amino acids. On this clone: Its antigen remains unidentified.

Clones were sequenced by immunoSEQ multiplex PCR, and TCRdb holds only the in-frame ones, with some missing. The profile shows roughly 30,000 clones, around nine tenths of them singletons. The chain is built from TRBV6-5 and TRBJ1-1; 7 positions match TRBD1. The TCR originated in a woman aged 35 to 69 with stage I lung adenocarcinoma. Sequencing was performed on peripheral blood, taken before any cancer treatment. The CDR3 nucleotides are TGTGCCAGCTTCTCTCAGGGGGATAACACTGAAGCTTTCTTT. It encodes CASFSQGDNTEAFF.